A single sample is the source of the 23 T cell receptor beta chains below, sequenced in a study of blood T cell repertoires in COVID-19. Measured with immunoSEQ multiplex PCR; TCRdb has only the in-frame clones, and not every one. The sample records 300,000 to 400,000 clones, about 87% being singletons. Material for sequencing was peripheral blood. These receptors originate from a woman aged 45-65 years who had recovered from COVID-19.

V usage is TRBV5-1 and J usage is TRBJ1-1; D unresolved. The V end lost 2 bases, the J end lost 1 base, and 6 bases lay between the germline ends. CDR3 length: 13 residues. Germline CDR1 is SGHRS and CDR2 is YFSETQ. Here the CDR3 reads CASSFRRNTEAFF. The CDR3 DNA is TGCGCCAGCAGCTTCCGCAGGAACACTGAAGCTTTCTTT.

This clone was seen once. This chain joins TRBV6-5 and TRBJ2-5, with 7 positions matching TRBD1. The trim removed 10 bases at V and 0 bases at J, leaving 2 bases unmatched. CDR3 length: 12 amino acids. Germline-derived CDR1 and CDR2 are MNHEY and SVGAGI. The chain's CDR3 is CAIQGDQETQYF. DNA of the CDR3: TGTGCCATCCAGGGGGACCAAGAGACCCAGTACTTC.

V is TRBV20-1 and J is TRBJ1-4, with unresolved D. Germline loops: CDR1 DFQATT, CDR2 SNEGSKA (reference sequence). V lost 1 base and J 13 bases, leaving 10 bases between the germline ends. The CDR3 covers 11 residues. The CDR3, as DNA: TGCAGTGCTAGAGGGCAGCGGGGACTGTTTTTT. Amino acids: CSARGQRGLFF.

The V gene is TRBV28, the J gene TRBJ2-7, with D possibly TRBD2 on 6 matching bases. V was trimmed by 3 bases and J by 6 bases, leaving 6 bases between them. The V gene's germline CDR1 is MDHEN and CDR2 SYDVKM. This CDR3 region has 11 residues. The CDR3 region is CASSLGGEQYF. The CDR3 DNA is TGTGCCAGCAGTTTGGGGGGCGAGCAGTACTTC.

The chain uses TRBV21-1 and TRBJ2-7; the DNA was not compared with TRBD2, the D call given in the table. TRBV21-1 represents a pseudogene. CDR3 length: 13 residues. This CDR3 is CASNKGLSYEQYF. In DNA, the CDR3 is TGTGCCAGCAATAAGGGACTCTCCTACGAGCAGTACTTC.

DNA of the CDR3: TGTGCCAGCAGTTTAGCAACCAGTAATGAGCAGTTCTTC. Translated: CASSLATSNEQFF. V and J are TRBV28 and TRBJ2-1; D unresolved. Germline values: CDR1 MDHEN, CDR2 SYDVKM. CDR3 length equals 13 residues. Trimming removed 2 bases from V and 7 bases from J, with 9 bases in between.

V and J are TRBV19 and TRBJ2-3, with 11 bases identical to TRBD2. Germline trimming cut 1 base from V and 2 bases from J; bases unmatched to any gene: 2. The CDR3 is 16 amino acids. The V gene's germline CDR1 is LNHDA and CDR2 SQIVND (reference sequence). The CDR3 here is CASSIGTSGFTDTQYF. The CDR3 DNA sequence: TGTGCCAGTAGTATAGGGACTAGCGGGTTCACAGATACGCAGTATTTT.

The V gene is TRBV4-2, the J gene TRBJ2-7; 7 bases are shared with TRBD2. With V trimmed by 5 bases and J by 5 bases, 15 bases remained unmatched. Germline V gene lookup returns CDR1 LGHNA and CDR2 YNFKEQ. The CDR3 consists of 16 residues. CDR3 sequence: CASSRDLGTTWDEQYF. CDR3 DNA: TGTGCCAGCAGCAGAGATCTCGGGACTACTTGGGACGAGCAGTACTTC.

This sequence joins TRBV11-3 and TRBJ2-1; 12 bases agree with TRBD2. The CDR3 totals 16 residues. Per the germline V gene, CDR1 is SGHNT and CDR2 is YENEEA. With 4 bases clipped from V and 8 bases from J, the junction kept 9 bases outside the gene matches. In DNA, the CDR3 is TGTGCCAGCAGCTCTAGGATGACTAGCGGGGGCTATGAGCAGTTCTTC. This gives the protein CASSSRMTSGGYEQFF.

The CDR3 is CASSLAWAEGNYGYTF. In nucleotides, the CDR3 is TGTGCCAGCAGCTTAGCGTGGGCGGAGGGCAACTATGGCTACACCTTC. The chain joins TRBV7-9 to TRBJ1-2, with D uncertain. CDR3 length equals 16 residues. CDR1 and CDR2 from the germline V gene are SEHNR and FQNEAQ (reference sequence). V lost 0 bases and J 2 bases, leaving 13 bases between the germline ends.

V gene TRBV5-1 combines with J gene TRBJ2-1; a weak D match, TRBD2 (7 bases). Between the trimmed V and J ends, which lost 4 bases and 0 bases, there was a span of 17 bases. Germline loops: CDR1 SGHRS, CDR2 YFSETQ. The CDR3 is 17 residues long. The DNA for the CDR3 is TGCGCCAGCAGCAGGGGGTCTGGCGGGAGCTCCTACAATGAGCAGTTCTTC. Translation: CASSRGSGGSSYNEQFF.

The rearrangement joins TRBV11-2 to TRBJ2-3; 11 nucleotides align to TRBD2. Trimming cost V 5 bases and J 6 bases; bases outside gene matches: 10. The CDR3 contains 16 residues. CDR1 is SGHAT and CDR2 is FQNNGV in the germline V gene. The CDR3 protein is CASSPLAGGTWDTQYF. CDR3 sequence (DNA): TGTGCCAGCAGCCCATTAGCGGGGGGGACGTGGGATACGCAGTATTTT. The full variable domain, rest sourced from reference TRBV11-2 and TRBJ2-3, is EAGVAQSPRYKIIEKRQSVAFWCNPISGHATLYWYQQILGQGPKLLIQFQNNGVVDDSQLPKDRFSAERLKGVDSTLKIQPAKLEDSAVYLCASSPLAGGTWDTQYFGPGTRLTVL.

This clone was observed once. The chain uses TRBV30 and TRBJ1-5, with 10 bases aligning to TRBD1. V shed 4 bases, J shed 6 bases, and the junction held 3 bases outside the gene matches. Looked up from germline, CDR1 is GTSNPN and CDR2 is SVGIG (reference sequence). The CDR3 runs 13 residues. In DNA, the CDR3 is TGTGCCTGGACCAGGACAGGGGGTCAGCCCCAGCATTTT. Amino acid sequence: CAWTRTGGQPQHF.

The J gene is TRBJ2-7, the V gene TRBV4-3; maybe TRBD1 (6 bases). Trimming took 2 bases from V and 5 from J, leaving 16 bases between them. CDR3 size: 15 residues. CDR1 is LGHNA, CDR2 YSLEER, per germline. The CDR3 reads CASSQTLAGVNEQYF. For the CDR3, the DNA is TGCGCCAGCAGCCAAACTTTGGCAGGGGTTAACGAGCAGTACTTC.

The CDR3 nucleotides are TGTGCCAGCAGTAAAACCACAGGGAACACTGAAGCTTTCTTT. This encodes CASSKTTGNTEAFF. This sequence joins TRBV9 and TRBJ1-1, with D possibly TRBD1 on 5 matching bases. Per the germline V gene, CDR1 is SGDLS and CDR2 is YYNGEE. The CDR3 has 14 amino acids. Trimming shortened V by 5 bases and J by 1 base, and 12 bases separated the two germline ends.

CDR3 loop: CASSQDPGGPQETQYF. The CDR3 bases are TGTGCCAGCAGCCAAGATCCCGGGGGACCTCAAGAGACCCAGTACTTC. The rearrangement links TRBV3-1 (or the pseudogene TRBV3-2) to TRBJ2-5; tentative D call: TRBD2 (6 bases). The V and J ends lost 0 bases and 2 bases respectively, with 13 bases between them. Germline loops: CDR1 LGHDT, CDR2 YNNKEL (reference sequence). The CDR3 runs 16 residues.

The chain employs TRBV19 and TRBJ2-5, with D possibly being TRBD2 (6 bases). The CDR3 loop spans 14 amino acids. Trimming pared 3 bases from V and 4 bases from J, leaving 12 bases between. CDR1 is LNHDA, CDR2 SQIVND, per germline (reference sequence). The CDR3 DNA is TGTGCCAGTAGTATGGCGGGATATATAGAGACCCAGTACTTC. This translates into CASSMAGYIETQYF.

This clone has only a few counts. In the same sample, other DNA sequences code for this CDR3. V and J are TRBV19 and TRBJ2-7; D uncertain. Germline assignment: CDR1 LNHDA and CDR2 SQIVND (reference sequence). The V and J ends lost 4 bases and 2 bases respectively, with 6 bases between them. This CDR3 is built from 12 residues. CDR3 amino acids: CASSSGTYEQYF. For the CDR3, the DNA is TGTGCCAGTAGTAGCGGAACCTACGAGCAGTACTTC.

The V gene is TRBV6-6, the J gene TRBJ2-7; 10 bases match TRBD1. Germline trimming cut 5 bases from V and 6 bases from J; bases unmatched to any gene: 10. In germline, CDR1 is MNHNY, CDR2 SVGAGI (reference sequence). This CDR3 region has 15 residues. The CDR3 reads CASSPRTGGSGEQYF. The CDR3 nucleotides are TGTGCCAGCAGTCCCCGGACAGGGGGATCGGGCGAGCAGTACTTC.

This chain links TRBV27 with TRBJ2-7; D may be TRBD2 (8 bases). V lost 3 bases, J lost 0 bases, and 15 bases lay in between. The CDR3 is 16 residues long. CDR1 MNHEY and CDR2 SMNVEV come from the germline V gene (reference sequence). CDR3 DNA sequence: TGTGCCAGCAGTTTCGACGGGAGGGACAGCTCCTACGAGCAGTACTTC. This codes for CASSFDGRDSSYEQYF.

The chain links TRBV3-1 (or the pseudogene TRBV3-2) to TRBJ2-5; 10 nucleotides agree with TRBD2. Germline V gene data show CDR1 as LGHDT and CDR2 as YNNKEL (reference sequence). The CDR3 covers 17 residues. Trimming cost V 3 bases and J 4 bases; bases outside gene matches: 11. This chain's CDR3 is CASSHTQSGRARETQYF. CDR3 DNA sequence: TGTGCCAGCAGCCACACACAGAGCGGGAGGGCCCGAGAGACCCAGTACTTC.

The J gene is TRBJ2-5, the V gene TRBV5-1; D unresolved. Deletions cut 0 bases from V and 0 bases from J, with 6 bases between. The CDR3 has 14 residues. Germline V gene data show CDR1 as SGHRS and CDR2 as YFSETQ. The CDR3 sequence: CASSLALYQETQYF. The CDR3 region has the DNA TGCGCCAGCAGCTTGGCCTTGTACCAAGAGACCCAGTACTTC.

The chain combines TRBV13 with TRBJ1-1; D not certain. The V gene's germline CDR1 is PRHDT and CDR2 FYEKMQ (reference sequence). Trimming took off 0 bases at V and 5 bases at J, with 13 bases between the two ends. CDR3 length: 15 residues. This CDR3 is CASSLGAPWRTEAFF. Written as DNA, the CDR3 is TGTGCCAGCAGCTTAGGCGCGCCCTGGAGGACTGAAGCTTTCTTT.